These 22 T cell receptor beta chains came from one sample sequenced in a study of cytomegalovirus exposure and HLA in healthy donors. PCR used 60 Vbeta primers and 13 Jbeta primers. Using immunoSEQ multiplex PCR, the repertoire was profiled, and TCRdb retains in-frame clones only, with some absent. Among over 100,000 clones listed, about 10% were seen once. Sequences were obtained from PBMCs. Receptors originate from a woman in her thirties or forties in good health and CMV-seropositive.

This clone was counted between two and nine times. The V and J genes are TRBV19 and TRBJ1-4; TRBD1 matches at 10 bases. CDR3 size: 16 residues. With 7 bases clipped from V and 3 bases from J, the junction kept 8 bases outside the gene matches. The germline gives CDR1 LNHDA, CDR2 SQIVND (reference sequence). The CDR3 here is CASTRTGGFANEKLFF. CDR3 coding DNA: TGTGCCAGTACCCGGACAGGGGGTTTTGCTAATGAAAAACTGTTTTTT.

This clone has just a few counts. The J gene is TRBJ2-2, the V gene TRBV5-1; 8 nucleotides agree with TRBD1. V trimming: 4 bases; J trimming: 1 base; junction bases outside the gene matches: 6. The CDR3 contains 16 residues. Per the germline V gene, CDR1 is SGHRS and CDR2 is YFSETQ. CDR3 residues: CASSPAGTGNTGELFF. The CDR3 DNA reads as TGCGCCAGCAGCCCAGCCGGGACAGGGAACACCGGGGAGCTGTTTTTT.

This clone was counted only a few times. The chain is built from TRBV18 and TRBJ1-5; 11 positions agree with TRBD1. This CDR3 region has 15 residues. The V segment lost 5 bases and the J segment 7 bases; nucleotides outside the gene matches: 7. Germline lookup yields CDR1 KGHSH and CDR2 LQKENI. As DNA, the CDR3 is TGTGCCAGCTCAACTACCGGGACAGGGGGACAGCCCCAGCATTTT. It codes for CASSTTGTGGQPQHF.

The chain links TRBV2 to TRBJ2-2; D is undetermined. CDR3 length equals 13 residues. The ends were cut back, 5 bases at V and 7 bases at J, with 11 bases in the middle. The germline CDR1 and CDR2 sequences are SNHLY and FYNNEI. The DNA of the CDR3 is TGTGCCAGCAGTTTTAGCCGGATCGGGGAGCTGTTTTTT. It translates to CASSFSRIGELFF.

V gene TRBV6-1 combines with J gene TRBJ1-2; D remains ambiguous. Germline V gene lookup returns CDR1 MNHNS and CDR2 SASEGT. Trimming cost V 7 bases and J 0 bases, with 15 bases left between them. This CDR3 is 15 amino acids long. The CDR3 spells CASIEDNTANYGYTF. CDR3 DNA sequence: TGTGCCAGCATCGAAGACAACACAGCTAACTATGGCTACACCTTC.

This clone was seen a few times. The J gene is TRBJ2-3, the V gene TRBV5-1; 8 positions match TRBD2. Germline lookup yields CDR1 SGHRS and CDR2 YFSETQ. The CDR3 is 16 residues long. The V segment lost 1 base and the J segment 1 base; nucleotides outside the gene matches: 5. The chain's CDR3 is CASSLLPLAGTDTQYF. The CDR3 nucleotides are TGCGCCAGCAGCTTGCTCCCACTAGCGGGCACAGATACGCAGTATTTT.

The chain is built from TRBV2 and TRBJ2-2; 9 bases are shared with TRBD2. With 4 bases clipped from V and 4 bases from J, the junction kept 10 bases outside the gene matches. CDR3 length: 17 amino acids. Per the germline V gene, CDR1 is SNHLY and CDR2 is FYNNEI. CDR3 coding DNA: TGTGCCAGCAGTGGAAACAGTGGCGGGGGGGCCACCGGGGAGCTGTTTTTT. It encodes CASSGNSGGGATGELFF.

This clone turned up a few times. V usage is TRBV5-1 and J usage is TRBJ1-1; D is undetermined. Trimming took 7 bases from V and 5 from J, leaving 15 bases between them. The CDR3 loop spans 13 amino acids. In germline, CDR1 is SGHRS, CDR2 YFSETQ. Here the CDR3 reads CASRSLRATEAFF. CDR3 nucleotide sequence: TGCGCCAGCCGCTCCTTGAGGGCGACTGAAGCTTTCTTT.

The gene calls are TRBV19 and TRBJ1-5; 8 nucleotides line up with TRBD1. This CDR3 has 13 amino acids. CDR1 and CDR2 from the germline V gene are LNHDA and SQIVND (reference sequence). V shed 7 bases and J 7 bases; nucleotides not matched to a gene: 6. For the CDR3, the DNA is TGTGCCAGTACCGCACAGGGGGGCCAGCCCCAGCATTTT. Translating gives CASTAQGGQPQHF.

V and J are TRBV7-2 and TRBJ2-3; D perhaps matches TRBD1 (6 bases). CDR1 is SGHTA, CDR2 FQGNSA, per germline. V lost 0 bases to trimming and J lost 5 bases, with 12 bases between them. This CDR3 is 15 amino acids long. The CDR3 spells CASSLAGQGQDTQYF. The CDR3 nucleotides are TGTGCCAGCAGCTTAGCGGGCCAGGGGCAAGATACGCAGTATTTT.

The J gene is TRBJ2-5, the V gene TRBV5-6, with D possibly being TRBD2 (6 bases). Near its end, the DNA agrees better with TRBJ2-7, so the J call may be wrong. The germline V gene has CDR1 SGHDT and CDR2 YYEEEE. The CDR3 is 17 amino acids. CDR3 sequence: CASSLVGGEAETYEQYF. In DNA form, the CDR3 reads TGTGCCAGCAGCTTGGTGGGCGGGGAGGCCGAGACCTACGAGCAGTACTTC.

The chain carries TRBV5-1 and TRBJ2-3; TRBD2 matches 9 bases. Looked up from germline, CDR1 is SGHRS and CDR2 is YFSETQ. The CDR3 is 16 amino acids. V was clipped by 3 bases and J by 2 bases; unmatched bases: 7. This chain's CDR3 is CASSSRLAGSTDTQYF. CDR3 DNA: TGCGCCAGCAGCTCCCGCCTAGCGGGGTCCACAGATACGCAGTATTTT.

This clone was detected a few times. This chain links TRBV9 with TRBJ1-1, with 7 positions matching TRBD1. The V and J ends lost 6 bases and 2 bases, in that order; junction bases with no gene match: 4. The CDR3 covers 13 residues. Germline V CDR1 and CDR2: SGDLS, YYNGEE. The CDR3 is CASMRDSNTEAFF. CDR3 bases: TGTGCCAGCATGCGGGACAGTAACACTGAAGCTTTCTTT.

This clone was counted a few times. This chain connects TRBV6-5 to TRBJ2-3; 7 bases match TRBD2. With 2 bases clipped from V and 0 bases from J, the junction kept 5 bases outside the gene matches. The germline V gene encodes CDR1 MNHEY and CDR2 SVGAGI. The CDR3 consists of 16 residues. CDR3 DNA sequence: TGTGCCAGCAGTTACAACCTAGCGGTGAGCACAGATACGCAGTATTTT. The encoded protein is CASSYNLAVSTDTQYF.

This clone showed up just a few times. The V call is TRBV11-3, the J call TRBJ1-2, with TRBD1 identical over 8 bases. This CDR3 is built from 15 residues. In germline, CDR1 is SGHNT, CDR2 YENEEA. Trimming removed 5 bases from V and 6 bases from J; junction bases left unmatched: 11. As DNA, the CDR3 is TGTGCCAGCAGCCCCAGGGGCGACAGGGGAAATGGCTACACCTTC. This sequence encodes CASSPRGDRGNGYTF. Filled out from reference TRBV11-3 and TRBJ1-2, the complete variable domain reads EAGVVQSPRYKIIEKKQPVAFWCNPISGHNTLYWYLQNLGQGPELLIRYENEEAVDDSQLPKDRFSAERLKGVDSTLKIQPAELGDSAVYLCASSPRGDRGNGYTFGSGTRLTVV.

This clone showed up just a few times. This rearrangement joins TRBV2 to TRBJ1-2; 7 positions agree with TRBD1. The CDR3 runs to 12 residues. Germline-derived CDR1 and CDR2 are SNHLY and FYNNEI. V dropped 6 bases and J dropped 8; count of bases not matched to a gene: 6. CDR3 in DNA: TGTGCCAGCAGGGCGACAGGGTCCGGCTACACCTTC. Amino acid sequence: CASRATGSGYTF.

J is TRBJ1-1 and V is TRBV6-5; D is uncertain. Trimming removed 6 bases at V and 0 bases at J, with 11 bases between. Looked up from germline, CDR1 is MNHEY and CDR2 is SVGAGI. CDR3 size: 14 residues. The CDR3 reads CASRQLGVNTEAFF. Here the CDR3 DNA reads TGTGCCAGCAGACAACTCGGGGTGAACACTGAAGCTTTCTTT.

This chain links TRBV6-4 with TRBJ2-4; D might be TRBD2 (5 bases). Germline loops: CDR1 MRHNA, CDR2 SNTAGT. Trimming cost V 8 bases and J 5 bases, with 19 bases left between them. The CDR3 runs to 15 residues. CDR3 in amino acids: CASSPNSGVENIQYF. DNA of the CDR3: TGTGCCAGCTCCCCGAACTCCGGGGTGGAAAACATTCAGTACTTC.

This chain uses TRBV19 with TRBJ1-1, with TRBD1 matching over 7 bases. The CDR3 is 14 residues long. Germline values: CDR1 LNHDA, CDR2 SQIVND (reference sequence). Germline trimming cut 5 bases from V and 0 bases from J; bases unmatched to any gene: 3. The CDR3: CASSWGQLNTEAFF. In DNA form, the CDR3 reads TGTGCCAGTAGTTGGGGACAGTTGAACACTGAAGCTTTCTTT.

This chain joins TRBV2 and TRBJ2-5; maybe TRBD2 (5 bases). The germline V and J ends were trimmed by 1 base and 7 bases, with 16 bases remaining between them. The CDR3 has 15 residues. The germline V gene encodes CDR1 SNHLY and CDR2 FYNNEI. Here the CDR3 reads CASSEERPSEGTQYF. The CDR3 DNA sequence: TGTGCCAGCAGTGAAGAGAGGCCCTCCGAGGGGACCCAGTACTTC.

This clone was seen a few times. The V gene is TRBV7-2, the J gene TRBJ1-4; possibly TRBD1 for D (6 bases). The V end lost 4 bases, the J end lost 5 bases, and 14 bases lay between the germline ends. CDR3 length: 15 amino acids. In germline, CDR1 is SGHTA, CDR2 FQGNSA. The chain's CDR3 is CASSSKGGENEKLFF. The CDR3 DNA follows: TGTGCCAGCAGCTCCAAAGGGGGGGAAAATGAAAAACTGTTTTTT.

This clone occurred a few times. The chain combines TRBV9 with TRBJ2-5; a possible D gene is TRBD1 (5 bases). With 0 bases removed from V and 2 bases from J, the gap between germline ends came to 11 bases. This CDR3 is 15 amino acids long. CDR1 and CDR2 from the germline V gene are SGDLS and YYNGEE. The CDR3 DNA follows: TGTGCCAGCAGCGTAGGGGGCGAAGTTCAAGAGACCCAGTACTTC. Translation: CASSVGGEVQETQYF. Filled out from reference TRBV9 and TRBJ2-5, the complete variable domain reads DSGVTQTPKHLITATGQRVTLRCSPRSGDLSVYWYQQSLDQGLQFLIQYYNGEERAKGNILERFSAQQFPDLHSELNLSSLELGDSALYFCASSVGGEVQETQYFGPGTRLLVL.